One TCR beta chain is described in this entry. Its antigen is unknown. The sample belongs to a study of beta chain features in type 1 diabetes. Study context: The patient and healthy donor groups were comparable for age, gender and cell yields. General observations from the study: Type 1 diabetes patients had TCRB CDR3s that were shorter (moderately but significantly so) in all four CD4+ subsets. High-TCR-expressing cells could be over-represented by cDNA sequencing.

Isolated RNA was reverse transcribed in full, so expressed TCRB transcripts were sequenced. Sequenced by immunoSEQ multiplex PCR; TCRdb stores in-frame clones only, minus some. The sample holds roughly 700,000 clones; roughly 12% are singletons and the top ten take 0.022%. The CDR3 has 13 amino acids. CDR1 and CDR2 from the germline V gene are MNHNS and SASEGT. Trimming pared 6 bases from V and 5 bases from J, leaving 13 bases between. The chain uses TRBV6-1 and TRBJ2-5; tentative D call: TRBD1 (6 bases). This clonotype was sampled from a man younger than 35 with type 1 diabetes. Input material: naive CD4+ T cells from blood. Written as DNA, the CDR3 is TGTGCCAGCAGACAACAGGGACGGGAGACCCAGTACTTC. It encodes CASRQQGRETQYF.